Following are 2 T cell receptor beta chains from one sample sequenced in a study of shared clonotypes between healthy human individuals. Profiled with immunoSEQ multiplex PCR; TCRdb holds only in-frame clones, not every one. The sample holds roughly 770,000 clones, roughly 96% seen once. Naive CD8 cells lacked CD45RO, underwent positive selection for CCR7 and left out terminally differentiated effector memory CD45RA+ cells. What was sequenced was naive CD8+ T cells sorted from blood. The receptors derive from a man between 25 and 39 years old in good health.

Here the CDR3 reads CTSSQGYLRIPDPTEQYF. For the CDR3, the DNA is TGCACCAGCAGCCAAGGGTATTTGAGGATCCCAGATCCCACCGAGCAGTACTTC. This chain uses TRBV1 with TRBJ2-7; the D call in the table, TRBD2, was not verified against the DNA. TRBV1 is assigned pseudogene status. CDR3 size: 18 residues.

This chain uses TRBV7-6 with TRBJ2-1; perhaps TRBD2 as D (6 bases). V was clipped by 5 bases and J by 7 bases, with 24 bases between them. The length of the CDR3 is 17 residues. Germline CDR1 SGHVS, CDR2 FNYEAQ. The CDR3 sequence is CASSPWAERVTGNEQFF. Here the CDR3 DNA reads TGTGCCAGCAGCCCCTGGGCCGAGCGGGTTACGGGAAATGAGCAGTTCTTC.